Listed here is a single TCR beta chain. Its antigen is still unknown. The source of the sample is a study of beta chain features in type 1 diabetes. Study findings and constraints: TCRB rearrangement may or may not be influenced by HLA type; here this remained unresolved.

The study reverse transcribed the entire isolated RNA, so it sequenced expressed TCRB transcripts. The assay was immunoSEQ multiplex PCR, and TCRdb's table has in-frame clones only and misses some. The sample consists of 900,000 or so clones, roughly 17% of them appearing once. The sequencing sample was made of naive CD4+ T cells from blood. This clonotype was obtained from a woman aged 18-29 years in good health.

Written as DNA, the CDR3 is TGTGCCAGTAGAGCCGGGACTGCCACCTATGGCTACACCTTC. This gives the protein CASRAGTATYGYTF. The rearrangement joins TRBV19 to TRBJ1-2, with D perhaps matching TRBD1 (5 bases). V gave up 6 bases and J gave up 4 bases, with 15 bases separating them. Germline loops: CDR1 LNHDA, CDR2 SQIVND (reference sequence). The length of the CDR3 is 14 residues.